The T cell receptor beta chain described here comes from a study of blood T cells in healthy people across ages. This clonotype came up a few times. Antigen unknown. Study conclusions and caveats: Getting older went along with TCR beta diversity per million T cells dropping roughly linearly.

A sample-barcoded 5' primer and a J-beta primer mix were used in a second PCR of roughly 7 to 11 cycles. TCRdb called the 5' RACE reads again in MiXCR, with one record for every CDR3 protein. The sample includes approximately 900,000 distinct CDR3 sequences, roughly 29% seen only once; the top ten take roughly 10%. CDR3 length: 21 amino acids. With 2 bases removed from V and 5 bases from J, the gap between germline ends came to 34 bases. Germline CDR1 reads GTSNPN; CDR2 reads SVGIG (reference sequence). The authors isolated at least 7 million PBMCs per sample. The data also belong to a second study, concerning T cells of mothers and their children. As that report states: Nine systemically healthy Caucasian donors: three mothers, six children. Overlap measured in related mother-child pairs was slightly, non-significantly higher than in unrelated pairs.

The rearrangement links TRBV30 to TRBJ1-5, with D possibly TRBD1 on 6 matching bases. This receptor was obtained from a woman in her forties in good health. Sample: blood. Here the CDR3 reads CAWSLSPLRQEVRGQDQPQHF. The DNA of the CDR3 is TGTGCCTGGAGTTTATCCCCCCTCCGACAGGAGGTTAGGGGTCAGGATCAGCCCCAGCATTTT.